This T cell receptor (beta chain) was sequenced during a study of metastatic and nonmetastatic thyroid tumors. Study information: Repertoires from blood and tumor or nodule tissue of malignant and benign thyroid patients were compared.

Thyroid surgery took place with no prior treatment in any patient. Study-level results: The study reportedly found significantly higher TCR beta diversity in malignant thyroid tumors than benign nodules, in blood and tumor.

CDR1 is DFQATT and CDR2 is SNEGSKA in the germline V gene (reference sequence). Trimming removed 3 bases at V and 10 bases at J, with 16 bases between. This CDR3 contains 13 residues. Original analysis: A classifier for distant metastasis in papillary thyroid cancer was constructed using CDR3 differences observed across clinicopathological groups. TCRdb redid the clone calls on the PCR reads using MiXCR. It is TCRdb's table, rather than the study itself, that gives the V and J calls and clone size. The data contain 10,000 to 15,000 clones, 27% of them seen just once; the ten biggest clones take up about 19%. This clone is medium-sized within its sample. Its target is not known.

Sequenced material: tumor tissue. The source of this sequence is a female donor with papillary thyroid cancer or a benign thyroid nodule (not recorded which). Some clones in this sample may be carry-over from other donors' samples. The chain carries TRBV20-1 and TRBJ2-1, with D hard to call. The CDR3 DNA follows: TGCAGTGCTAGGCCGCGTGGTAAAATCGAGCAGTTCTTC. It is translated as CSARPRGKIEQFF.